What follows are 15 T cell receptor beta chains derived from one specimen sequenced in a study of cytomegalovirus exposure and HLA in healthy donors. PCR primers comprised 60 Vbeta and 13 Jbeta primers. Profiling relied on immunoSEQ multiplex PCR, and the TCRdb table lists in-frame clones only, not all of them. The sample yields roughly 170,000 clones, around 80% seen once. The sequenced sample consisted of PBMCs. The receptor set was obtained from a female donor in good health and CMV-seronegative.

The chain links TRBV28 to TRBJ1-5; 7 bases are a match to TRBD1. V lost 6 bases and J lost 3; bases outside the gene matches: 11. CDR1 is MDHEN and CDR2 is SYDVKM in the germline V gene. The CDR3 sequence is 16 residues long. CDR3 DNA: TGTGCCAGCAGCCCCGGGGGCAGGGGGGACAATCAGCCCCAGCATTTT. Amino acid sequence: CASSPGGRGDNQPQHF.

There are a few counts of this clone. CDR3 amino acids: CASSAPGQIVYEQYF. Here the CDR3 DNA reads TGTGCCAGCAGTGCACCGGGACAGATCGTATACGAGCAGTACTTC. V and J are TRBV28 and TRBJ2-5, with 7 bases fitting TRBD1. The last part of the DNA fits TRBJ2-7 better; the J call may be wrong. The CDR3 length is 15 residues. Germline lookup yields CDR1 MDHEN and CDR2 SYDVKM.

This clone was counted once. The DNA for the CDR3 is TGTGCCAGCAGCGTCCTGGGACAGGGCAATGAAAAACTGTTTTTT. It is translated as CASSVLGQGNEKLFF. V is TRBV6-5 and J is TRBJ1-4, with 9 positions matching TRBD1. V was clipped by 6 bases and J by 5 bases; unmatched bases: 7. The CDR3 is 15 amino acids. Germline CDR1 reads MNHEY; CDR2 reads SVGAGI.

In this sample, this clone turned up once. The chain combines TRBV5-4 with TRBJ1-2, with a possible D match to TRBD1 (6 bases). V was clipped by 3 bases and J by 8 bases, with 11 bases between them. The CDR3 has 12 residues. Germline V CDR1 and CDR2: SGHNT, YYREEE (reference sequence). The CDR3 loop is CASSSGHLGYTF. CDR3 coding DNA: TGTGCCAGCAGCTCGGGACATTTGGGCTACACCTTC.

The chain recombines TRBV5-1 with TRBJ2-1, with D unresolved. The germline gives CDR1 SGHRS, CDR2 YFSETQ. The CDR3 covers 16 residues. Trimming took off 0 bases at V and 5 bases at J, with 15 bases between the two ends. The CDR3 region is CASSLAKLAGNNEQFF. Here the CDR3 DNA reads TGCGCCAGCAGCTTGGCCAAGTTGGCAGGAAACAATGAGCAGTTCTTC.

The chain joins TRBV19 to TRBJ1-5; TRBD1 is a possible D gene (5 bases). The CDR3 has 15 amino acids. Germline V gene sequence: CDR1 LNHDA, CDR2 SQIVND (reference sequence). Trimming took off 5 bases at V and 4 bases at J, with 15 bases between the two ends. CDR3 amino acids: CASSAGTLKNQPQHF. The CDR3 region has the DNA TGTGCCAGTAGTGCTGGGACTTTAAAAAATCAGCCCCAGCATTTT. Full variable domain (rest looked up from reference TRBV19 and TRBJ1-5): DGGITQSPKYLFRKEGQNVTLSCEQNLNHDAMYWYRQDPGQGLRLIYYSQIVNDFQKGDIAEGYSVSREKKESFPLTVTSAQKNPTAFYLCASSAGTLKNQPQHFGDGTRLSIL.

The CDR3, as DNA: TGCGCCAGCAGCCCCCCCGGGGATATACGGCTCCGAGAGCAGTACTTC. Translated: CASSPPGDIRLREQYF. The chain links TRBV5-1 to TRBJ2-7; a possible D gene is TRBD2 (5 bases). From germline, CDR1 is SGHRS and CDR2 YFSETQ. Trimming cost V 4 bases and J 7 bases, with 24 bases left between them. The CDR3 extends over 16 amino acids.

V and J are TRBV2 and TRBJ1-1; D gene uncertain. This CDR3 has 13 amino acids. Germline assignment: CDR1 SNHLY and CDR2 FYNNEI. V shed 8 bases and J shed 1 base, with 11 bases lying between them. The CDR3: CASGREKNTEAFF. In nucleotides, the CDR3 is TGTGCCAGCGGACGGGAGAAGAACACTGAAGCTTTCTTT.

This clone occurred a few times. The chain recombines TRBV11-2 with TRBJ2-2, with 12 bases identical to TRBD2. Trimming removed 5 bases from V and 4 bases from J; junction bases left unmatched: 8. The length of the CDR3 is 17 residues. Germline V CDR1 and CDR2: SGHAT, FQNNGV. The CDR3 DNA reads TGTGCCAGCAGCCAGCTAGCGGGAGGGCCGGGCACCGGGGAGCTGTTTTTT. Protein sequence: CASSQLAGGPGTGELFF.

This clone was found a few times. Mismatch with germline at one junction end may stem from a read error. The rearrangement joins TRBV5-5 to TRBJ1-4; TRBD1 matches 7 bases. Germline CDR1 and CDR2: SGHKS and YYEKEE (reference sequence). The CDR3 sequence is 11 residues long. The DNA for the CDR3 is TGTGCCAGCAGCGCCTCGGACAGGACATATTTT. Encoded protein: CASSASDRTYF.

The gene calls are TRBV4-3 and TRBJ2-3; D is unclear. CDR3 length equals 13 residues. V lost 4 bases to trimming and J lost 4 bases, with 9 bases between them. In germline, CDR1 is LGHNA, CDR2 YSLEER. CDR3 residues: CASSPRKSDTQYF. CDR3 in DNA: TGCGCCAGCAGCCCCAGAAAATCAGATACGCAGTATTTT.

The chain has TRBV7-3 and TRBJ2-3; TRBD1 agrees at 8 bases. The CDR3 is made up of 18 amino acids. V was pared by 1 base and J by 5 bases, with 14 bases of the junction left unmatched. The germline gives CDR1 SGHTA, CDR2 FQGTGA. Here the CDR3 DNA reads TGTGCCAGCAGCTTAAAAGGCTCGGCCTCAGGGGGCATAGATACGCAGTATTTT. Amino acid sequence: CASSLKGSASGGIDTQYF.

The chain joins TRBV9 to TRBJ2-5; tentative D call: TRBD2 (5 bases). Germline V CDR1 and CDR2: SGDLS, YYNGEE. Between the trimmed V and J ends, which lost 4 bases and 4 bases, there was a span of 11 bases. The CDR3 totals 13 residues. The CDR3 DNA reads as TGTGCCAGCAGCCTCGCGGCGGGAGAGACCCAGTACTTC. This gives the protein CASSLAAGETQYF. Combining the CDR3 with reference TRBV9 and TRBJ2-5 gives the whole variable domain DSGVTQTPKHLITATGQRVTLRCSPRSGDLSVYWYQQSLDQGLQFLIQYYNGEERAKGNILERFSAQQFPDLHSELNLSSLELGDSALYFCASSLAAGETQYFGPGTRLLVL.

The J gene is TRBJ1-5, the V gene TRBV15; D possibly corresponds to TRBD1 (5 bases). Trimming pared 5 bases from V and 4 bases from J, leaving 9 bases between. CDR1 and CDR2 (germline): LNHNV, YYDKDF (reference sequence). The CDR3 has 13 amino acids. The CDR3 region has the DNA TGTGCCACCAGCGCCGGGGGAAATCAGCCCCAGCATTTT. It is translated as CATSAGGNQPQHF. Full variable domain (missing parts from reference TRBV15 and TRBJ1-5): DAMVIQNPRYQVTQFGKPVTLSCSQTLNHNVMYWYQQKSSQAPKLLFHYYDKDFNNEADTPDNFQSRRPNTSFCFLDIRSPGLGDTAMYLCATSAGGNQPQHFGDGTRLSIL.

The CDR3 DNA reads TGCGCCAGCAGTTCAAGCGGGGGGGTGGGCACCGGGGAGCTGTTTTTT. Translated, it gives CASSSSGGVGTGELFF. The chain joins TRBV10-2 to TRBJ2-2, with TRBD2 matching over 10 bases. V shed 5 bases, J shed 4 bases, and the junction held 7 bases outside the gene matches. CDR1 and CDR2 from the germline V gene are WSHSY and SAAADI. The length of the CDR3 is 16 residues.